This entry lists 5 T cell receptor beta chains sequenced from one sample in a study of blood T cell repertoires in COVID-19. Repertoires were generated with immunoSEQ multiplex PCR, while TCRdb's copy carries only in-frame clones and drops some. The sample has 85,000 to 120,000 clones; 70% to 90% are singletons. Sequenced: peripheral blood. The receptors were sampled from a man aged 50 to 59 with active COVID-19.

V usage is TRBV27 and J usage is TRBJ1-1, with unresolved D. V lost 9 bases and J lost 4, with 15 bases in between. CDR1 MNHEY and CDR2 SMNVEV come from the germline V gene (reference sequence). The CDR3 runs to 13 residues. For the CDR3, the DNA is TGTGCCAGTCGCCCGAGGTCGAGCACTGAAGCTTTCTTT. Protein product: CASRPRSSTEAFF.

This chain connects TRBV6-6 to TRBJ1-1; no reliable D call. The germline gives CDR1 MNHNY, CDR2 SVGAGI (reference sequence). CDR3 length equals 14 residues. Trimming removed 6 bases at V and 0 bases at J, with 11 bases between. Here the CDR3 reads CASRHGPLNTEAFF. CDR3 in DNA: TGTGCCAGCAGGCATGGGCCCCTGAACACTGAAGCTTTCTTT.

This clone was seen once. The rearrangement links TRBV7-9 to TRBJ2-2, with TRBD1 matching 8 bases. This CDR3 contains 13 residues. The trim removed 9 bases at V and 5 bases at J, leaving 5 bases unmatched. CDR1 and CDR2 (germline): SEHNR, FQNEAQ (reference sequence). CDR3 amino acids: CARTGAKTGELFF. CDR3 nucleotides: TGTGCCAGGACAGGGGCAAAGACCGGGGAGCTGTTTTTT.

V gene TRBV6-4 combines with J gene TRBJ2-3; D is perhaps TRBD1 (6 bases). Trimming pared 10 bases from V and 3 bases from J, leaving 20 bases between. Germline-derived CDR1 and CDR2 are MRHNA and SNTAGT. CDR3 length: 15 residues. The DNA for the CDR3 is TGTGCCACCAGCGTGGACAGTTCGCCGACAGATACGCAGTATTTT. Amino acids: CATSVDSSPTDTQYF.

This clone is a singleton in its sample. The genes are TRBV15 and TRBJ1-1; possibly TRBD1 for D (5 bases). Looked up from germline, CDR1 is LNHNV and CDR2 is YYDKDF (reference sequence). CDR3 length: 12 amino acids. V dropped 4 bases and J dropped 3 bases, with 6 bases sitting between them. The CDR3 DNA reads TGTGCCACCAGCAAGGGGTACACTGAAGCTTTCTTT. Protein: CATSKGYTEAFF.